This is a list of T cell receptor beta chains from one sample in a study of blood T cell repertoires in COVID-19. Profiled with immunoSEQ multiplex PCR; TCRdb holds only in-frame clones, not every one. This table holds 250,000 or so clones, approximately 89% found once. Input material: PBMCs or T cells enriched from blood (not recorded which). The receptor set was obtained from a woman aged 40 to 55 with acute COVID-19. Both conserved end residues are trimmed from each CDR3. A D gene is named only where the DNA matches it firmly. For some rows the clone size is stated as once, few or many, or as a class when expanded; others skip it.

j_call d_call v_call clone_size cdr3_aa
TRBJ2-7 TRBD1 TRBV4-1 . ASSQGTGGYQSYEQY
TRBJ2-3 . TRBV6-6 . ASNLPPERTQY
TRBJ2-1 TRBD1 TRBV19 once ASSIAGTGGNEQF
TRBJ2-5 . TRBV19 . ASRDPRRRETQY
TRBJ1-1 TRBD1 TRBV6-2/TRBV6-3 . ASSRDRATL
TRBJ2-2 TRBD2 TRBV11-3 . ASSPSPRSGRAGTGELF
TRBJ1-1 . TRBV19 . ATQLRQGTEAF
TRBJ1-1 . TRBV9 . ASSVGTDLRGTEAF
TRBJ1-2 . TRBV29-1 . SVEDQGFYGYT
TRBJ2-2 TRBD2 TRBV5-4 once ASSFAGGRTGELF
TRBJ2-1 TRBD2 TRBV5-6 . ASSQIAGGTNEQF
TRBJ1-5 TRBD1 TRBV2 . ASADRANQPQH
TRBJ2-3 TRBD1 TRBV2 once ASSPDRQGARTDTQY
TRBJ2-1 TRBD1 TRBV5-4 . ASSSGQGDDNEQF
TRBJ1-1 . TRBV5-1 . ASSLATPRETEAF
TRBJ2-2 TRBD2 TRBV7-6 few ASSAGTSGSAGELF
TRBJ1-4 TRBD1 TRBV10-2 . ASSVTGATNEKLF
TRBJ2-5 TRBD1 TRBV28 once ASRPGTGGETQY
TRBJ1-2 . TRBV10-3 . AISEVVVNYGYT
TRBJ2-1 TRBD1 TRBV29-1 . SVGQASSYNEQF
TRBJ2-1 TRBD1 TRBV19 . ASSLSRTGKVGEQF
TRBJ1-3 . TRBV5-1 . ASSPLGGLGSGNTIY
TRBJ2-7 TRBD2 TRBV5-4 . ASSLAGLAPKQY
TRBJ2-3 . TRBV3-1/TRBV3-2 . ASSRQLGRDTQY
TRBJ2-1 TRBD1 TRBV5-6 . ASSLPHRGAYNEQF
TRBJ2-2 TRBD1 TRBV27 . ASRGQANTGELF
TRBJ2-1 TRBD2 TRBV10-2 . ASLGGLAGGGNEQF
TRBJ1-2 TRBD1 TRBV18 once ASSPSSLAPGTGVGYT